This record covers a single T cell receptor beta chain. The sample is drawn from a study of blood T cell repertoires in COVID-19. Study at large: For recovered donors of Cohort 3, there were two negative PCRs, clearance, or symptom resolution. COVID-19 samples, acute and convalescent, were from the United States, Italy and Spain.

V dropped 6 bases and J dropped 7 bases, with 10 bases sitting between them. Germline assignment: CDR1 SEHNR and CDR2 FQNEAQ (reference sequence). The CDR3 runs to 12 residues. Profiling relied on immunoSEQ multiplex PCR, and the TCRdb table lists in-frame clones only, not all of them. There are hundreds of thousands of clones in the sample; 70% to 90% occur only once, and under 2.5% lies in the top ten. This sequence joins TRBV7-9 and TRBJ2-1, with D possibly matching TRBD1 (5 bases). Material for sequencing was PBMCs or T cells enriched from blood (not recorded which). The sequence derives from a woman aged 55-70 years in a cohort exposed to, infected with or recovered from COVID-19 (not recorded which). The DNA for the CDR3 is TGTGCCAGCAGTCAATCAGGGAATGAGCAGTTCTTC. Amino acid sequence: CASSQSGNEQFF.